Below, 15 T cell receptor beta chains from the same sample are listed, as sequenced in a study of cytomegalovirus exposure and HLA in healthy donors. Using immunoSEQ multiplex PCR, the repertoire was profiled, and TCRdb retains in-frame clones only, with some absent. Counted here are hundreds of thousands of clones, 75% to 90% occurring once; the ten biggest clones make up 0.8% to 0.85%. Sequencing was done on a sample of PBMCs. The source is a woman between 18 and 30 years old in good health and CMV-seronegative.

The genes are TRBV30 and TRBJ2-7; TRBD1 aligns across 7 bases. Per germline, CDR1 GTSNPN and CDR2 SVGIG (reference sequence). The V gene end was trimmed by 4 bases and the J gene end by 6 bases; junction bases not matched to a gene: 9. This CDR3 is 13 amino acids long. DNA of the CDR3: TGTGCCTGGAAGAAAACAGGGGTCGGCGAGCAGTACTTC. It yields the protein CAWKKTGVGEQYF.

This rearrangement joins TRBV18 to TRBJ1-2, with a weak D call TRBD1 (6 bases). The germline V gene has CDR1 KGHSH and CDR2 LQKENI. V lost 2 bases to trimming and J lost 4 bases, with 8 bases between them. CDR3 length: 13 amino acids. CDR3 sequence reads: CASSPTGSYGYTF. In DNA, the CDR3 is TGTGCCAGCTCACCAACAGGGAGCTATGGCTACACCTTC. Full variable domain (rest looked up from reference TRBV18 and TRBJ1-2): NAGVMQNPRHLVRRRGQEARLRCSPMKGHSHVYWYRQLPEEGLKFMVYLQKENIIDESGMPKERFSAEFPKEGPSILRIQQVVRGDSAAYFCASSPTGSYGYTFGSGTRLTVV.

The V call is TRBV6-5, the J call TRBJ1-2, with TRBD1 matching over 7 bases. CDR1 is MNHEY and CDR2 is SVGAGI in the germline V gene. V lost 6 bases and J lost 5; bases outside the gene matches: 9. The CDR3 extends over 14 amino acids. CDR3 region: CASRSKDRPYGYTF. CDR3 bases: TGTGCCAGCAGAAGCAAGGACAGGCCTTATGGCTACACCTTC.

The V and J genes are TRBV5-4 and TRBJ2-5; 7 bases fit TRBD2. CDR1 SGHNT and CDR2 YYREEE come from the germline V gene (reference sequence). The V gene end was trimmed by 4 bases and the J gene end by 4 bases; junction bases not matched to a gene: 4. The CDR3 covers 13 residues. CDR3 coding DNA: TGTGCCAGCAGCGAGAGCGGGATAGAGACCCAGTACTTC. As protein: CASSESGIETQYF.

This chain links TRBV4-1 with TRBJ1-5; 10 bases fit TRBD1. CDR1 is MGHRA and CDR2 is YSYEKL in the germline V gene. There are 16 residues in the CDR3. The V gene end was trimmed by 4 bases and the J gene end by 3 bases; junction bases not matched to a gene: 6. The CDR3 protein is CASSPRQGADNQPQHF. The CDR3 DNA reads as TGCGCCAGCAGCCCAAGACAGGGGGCGGACAATCAGCCCCAGCATTTT.

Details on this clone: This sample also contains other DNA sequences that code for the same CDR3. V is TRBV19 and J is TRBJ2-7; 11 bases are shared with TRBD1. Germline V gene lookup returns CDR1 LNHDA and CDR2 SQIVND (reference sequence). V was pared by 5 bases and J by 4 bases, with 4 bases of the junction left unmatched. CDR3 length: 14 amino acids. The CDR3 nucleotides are TGTGCCAGTAGTCCTGGACAGGGGGCATACGAGCAGTACTTC. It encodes CASSPGQGAYEQYF.

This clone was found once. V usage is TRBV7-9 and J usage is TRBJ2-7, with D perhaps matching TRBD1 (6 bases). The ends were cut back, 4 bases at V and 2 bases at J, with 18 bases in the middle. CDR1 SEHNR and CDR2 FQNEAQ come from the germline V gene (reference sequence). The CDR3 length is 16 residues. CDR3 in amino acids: CASSSPRGTPPYEQYF. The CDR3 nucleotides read TGTGCCAGCAGCTCCCCTAGGGGGACACCTCCCTACGAGCAGTACTTC.

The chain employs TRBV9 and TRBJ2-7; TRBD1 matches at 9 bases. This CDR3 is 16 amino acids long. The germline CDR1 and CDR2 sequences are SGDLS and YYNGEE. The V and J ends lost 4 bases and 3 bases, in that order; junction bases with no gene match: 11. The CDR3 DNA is TGTGCCAGCAGCACTCGAACAGGGGGCGAAATCTACGAGCAGTACTTC. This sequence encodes CASSTRTGGEIYEQYF.

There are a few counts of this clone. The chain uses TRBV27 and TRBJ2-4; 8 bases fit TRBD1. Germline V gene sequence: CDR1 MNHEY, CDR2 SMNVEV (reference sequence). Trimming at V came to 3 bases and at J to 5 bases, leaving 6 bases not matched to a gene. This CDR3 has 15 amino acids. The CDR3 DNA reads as TGTGCCAGCAGTTTCCAGGGGGCTAGGGAAAACATTCAGTACTTC. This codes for CASSFQGARENIQYF.

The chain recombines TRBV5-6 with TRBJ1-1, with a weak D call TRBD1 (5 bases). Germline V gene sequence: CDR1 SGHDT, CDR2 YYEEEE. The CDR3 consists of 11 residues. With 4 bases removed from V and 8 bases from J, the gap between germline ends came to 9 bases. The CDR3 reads CASSRGVEAFF. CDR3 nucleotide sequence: TGTGCCAGCAGCCGGGGGGTCGAAGCTTTCTTT.

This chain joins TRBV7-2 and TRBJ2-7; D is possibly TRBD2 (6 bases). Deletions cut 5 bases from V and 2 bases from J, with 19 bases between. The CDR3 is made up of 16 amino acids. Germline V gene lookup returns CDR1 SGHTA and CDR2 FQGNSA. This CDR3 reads CASSPQGLSPTYEQYF. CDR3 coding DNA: TGTGCCAGCAGCCCTCAGGGACTTTCTCCAACCTACGAGCAGTACTTC. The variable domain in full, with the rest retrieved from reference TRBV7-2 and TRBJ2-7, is GAGVSQSPSNKVTEKGKDVELRCDPISGHTALYWYRQSLGQGLEFLIYFQGNSAPDKSGLPSDRFSAERTGGSVSTLTIQRTQQEDSAVYLCASSPQGLSPTYEQYFGPGTRLTVT.

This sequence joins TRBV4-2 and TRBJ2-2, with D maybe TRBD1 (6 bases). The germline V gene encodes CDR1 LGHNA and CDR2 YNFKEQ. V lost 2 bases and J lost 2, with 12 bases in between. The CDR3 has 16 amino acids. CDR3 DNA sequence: TGTGCCAGCAGCCAATCCCCGGGACATAACACCGGGGAGCTGTTTTTT. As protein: CASSQSPGHNTGELFF.

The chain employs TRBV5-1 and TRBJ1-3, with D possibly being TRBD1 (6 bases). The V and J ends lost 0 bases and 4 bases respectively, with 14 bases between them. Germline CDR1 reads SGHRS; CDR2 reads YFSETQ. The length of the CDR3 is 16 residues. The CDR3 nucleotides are TGCGCCAGCAGCTTGGAGTATAAGACAGGAGGAAACACCATATATTTT. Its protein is CASSLEYKTGGNTIYF.

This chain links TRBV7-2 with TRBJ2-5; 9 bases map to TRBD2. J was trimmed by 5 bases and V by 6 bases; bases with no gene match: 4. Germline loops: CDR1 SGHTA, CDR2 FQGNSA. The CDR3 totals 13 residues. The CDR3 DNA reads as TGTGCCAGCAGGCGGGGGGGAGGCGAGACCCAGTACTTC. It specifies CASRRGGGETQYF.

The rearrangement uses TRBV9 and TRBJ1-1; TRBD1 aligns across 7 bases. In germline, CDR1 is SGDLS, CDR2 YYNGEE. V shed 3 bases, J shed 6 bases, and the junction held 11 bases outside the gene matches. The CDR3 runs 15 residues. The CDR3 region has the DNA TGTGCCAGCAGCGGGACAACAGGGGCGGGCGCTGAAGCTTTCTTT. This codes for CASSGTTGAGAEAFF. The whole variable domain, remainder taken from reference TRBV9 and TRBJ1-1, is DSGVTQTPKHLITATGQRVTLRCSPRSGDLSVYWYQQSLDQGLQFLIQYYNGEERAKGNILERFSAQQFPDLHSELNLSSLELGDSALYFCASSGTTGAGAEAFFGQGTRLTVV.